The 26 T cell receptor beta chains below come from one sample, sequenced in a study of blood T cell repertoires in COVID-19. Using immunoSEQ multiplex PCR, the repertoire was profiled, and TCRdb retains in-frame clones only, with some absent. Among about 160,000 clones, 75% to 90% were seen once, and the ten largest hold 3.5% to 5%. The sequencing input was peripheral blood. The receptors were gathered from a woman aged 55 to 70 with active or convalescent COVID-19.

The V and J genes are TRBV7-6 and TRBJ1-4; D is unresolved. Trimming shortened V by 4 bases and J by 4 bases, and 16 bases separated the two germline ends. The CDR3 is 16 residues long. Germline CDR1 is SGHVS and CDR2 is FNYEAQ. In DNA, the CDR3 is TGTGCCAGCAGCTCCAGCGCCGGGATACTTAATGAAAAACTGTTTTTT. It specifies CASSSSAGILNEKLFF.

J is TRBJ2-2 and V is TRBV5-1, with 8 bases fitting TRBD1. Germline V CDR1 and CDR2: SGHRS, YFSETQ. This CDR3 region has 15 residues. The V segment lost 3 bases and the J segment 1 base; nucleotides outside the gene matches: 2. The CDR3 sequence is CASSSTGGNTGELFF. DNA for the CDR3: TGCGCCAGCAGCTCTACAGGGGGGAACACCGGGGAGCTGTTTTTT.

J is TRBJ1-6 and V is TRBV5-1; 9 bases map to TRBD1. The length of the CDR3 is 18 residues. Germline CDR1 is SGHRS and CDR2 is YFSETQ. V was pared by 4 bases and J by 3 bases, with 11 bases of the junction left unmatched. The chain's CDR3 is CASSQGQGGAGYNSPLHF. The CDR3 coding sequence is TGCGCCAGCAGCCAGGGACAGGGAGGGGCCGGCTATAATTCACCCCTCCACTTT. The full variable domain, rest sourced from reference TRBV5-1 and TRBJ1-6, is KAGVTQTPRYLIKTRGQQVTLSCSPISGHRSVSWYQQTPGQGLQFLFEYFSETQRNKGNFPGRFSGRQFSNSRSEMNVSTLELGDSALYLCASSQGQGGAGYNSPLHFGNGTRLTVT.

This sequence joins TRBV27 and TRBJ1-2; D possibly corresponds to TRBD1 (6 bases). V was pared by 5 bases and J by 7 bases, with 20 bases between. The CDR3 covers 15 residues. Germline loops: CDR1 MNHEY, CDR2 SMNVEV (reference sequence). The CDR3 region has the DNA TGTGCCAGCAGTATTACCTCCCAGGGGTATGGTGGCTACACCTTC. Translation: CASSITSQGYGGYTF.

The chain employs TRBV30 and TRBJ1-3; the D gene is possibly TRBD1 (6 bases). This CDR3 comprises 12 residues. Trimming took 4 bases from V and 2 from J, leaving 6 bases between them. Looked up from germline, CDR1 is GTSNPN and CDR2 is SVGIG (reference sequence). The DNA for the CDR3 is TGTGCCTGGACAGGGGCTGGAAACACCATATATTTT. Residues: CAWTGAGNTIYF.

V and J are TRBV9 and TRBJ1-2; maybe TRBD1 (5 bases). Per germline, CDR1 SGDLS and CDR2 YYNGEE. The CDR3 consists of 14 residues. V lost 0 bases, J lost 2 bases, and 8 bases lay in between. The CDR3 region is CASSVGQGNYGYTF. DNA of the CDR3: TGTGCCAGCAGCGTAGGGCAGGGCAACTATGGCTACACCTTC.

The gene calls are TRBV6-1 and TRBJ2-3; weak D call: TRBD2 (6 bases). With 0 bases removed from V and 1 base from J, the gap between germline ends came to 8 bases. The CDR3 is 15 amino acids. The germline V gene encodes CDR1 MNHNS and CDR2 SASEGT. The CDR3 here is CASSEAGGRTDTQYF. The CDR3 DNA sequence: TGTGCCAGCAGTGAAGCGGGGGGACGCACAGATACGCAGTATTTT.

The chain uses TRBV19 and TRBJ2-5; 11 bases map to TRBD1. The CDR3 is made up of 15 amino acids. Trimming at V came to 6 bases and at J to 4 bases, leaving 7 bases not matched to a gene. Per the germline V gene, CDR1 is LNHDA and CDR2 is SQIVND (reference sequence). As DNA, the CDR3 is TGTGCCAGTAGACTACGGACAGGGGGCGCAGAGACCCAGTACTTC. Amino acids: CASRLRTGGAETQYF.

This clone came up once. The chain carries TRBV3-1 (or the pseudogene TRBV3-2) and TRBJ2-1; weak D call: TRBD2 (6 bases). Deletions cut 0 bases from V and 4 bases from J, with 16 bases between. The CDR3 is 17 amino acids. Germline CDR1 and CDR2: LGHDT and YNNKEL (reference sequence). CDR3 sequence: CASSQEWDAGSYNEQFF. CDR3 sequence (DNA): TGTGCCAGCAGCCAAGAATGGGACGCGGGGAGTTACAATGAGCAGTTCTTC.

The chain links TRBV3-1 (or the pseudogene TRBV3-2) to TRBJ1-4; 9 bases match TRBD1. Trimming took 2 bases from V and 8 from J; bases not matched to a gene: 15. From germline, CDR1 is LGHDT and CDR2 YNNKEL (reference sequence). This CDR3 comprises 18 residues. The CDR3 bases are TGTGCCAGCAGCCAATTAACAGGGGGCCGAAACCCCCGCGAAAAACTGTTTTTT. As protein: CASSQLTGGRNPREKLFF.

The rearrangement uses TRBV10-3 and TRBJ2-1; TRBD2 is a possible D gene (5 bases). Between the trimmed V and J ends, which lost 2 bases and 4 bases, there was a span of 12 bases. In germline, CDR1 is ENHRY, CDR2 SYGVKD. The CDR3 runs 15 residues. CDR3 sequence: CAISEKGDEYNEQFF. Written as DNA, the CDR3 is TGTGCCATCAGTGAGAAGGGAGACGAATACAATGAGCAGTTCTTC.

The chain couples TRBV4-1 to TRBJ2-3, with D maybe TRBD2 (6 bases). The CDR3 sequence is 16 residues long. CDR1 is MGHRA and CDR2 is YSYEKL in the germline V gene. With 2 bases removed from V and 7 bases from J, the gap between germline ends came to 19 bases. This chain's CDR3 is CASSQYPEGGRNTQYF. DNA of the CDR3: TGCGCCAGCAGCCAATACCCTGAAGGAGGGCGTAATACGCAGTATTTT.

The chain couples TRBV14 to TRBJ2-5; 13 positions match TRBD2. The CDR3 has 15 amino acids. From germline, CDR1 is SGHDN and CDR2 FVKESK. Trimming cost V 4 bases and J 5 bases; bases outside gene matches: 4. CDR3: CASSPGLAGLETQYF. CDR3 in DNA: TGTGCCAGCAGCCCGGGACTAGCGGGGCTGGAGACCCAGTACTTC.

The chain links TRBV7-2 to TRBJ2-1; 7 bases align to TRBD2. The CDR3 has 14 residues. V shed 5 bases and J 0 bases; nucleotides not matched to a gene: 1. Looked up from germline, CDR1 is SGHTA and CDR2 is FQGNSA. The CDR3 bases are TGTGCCAGCAGCCAGCGGGGCTCCTACAATGAGCAGTTCTTC. It is translated as CASSQRGSYNEQFF.

The rearrangement joins TRBV10-3 to TRBJ1-6; D is possibly TRBD1 (5 bases). This CDR3 spans 15 amino acids. Between the trimmed V and J ends, which lost 4 bases and 9 bases, there was a span of 16 bases. The V gene's germline CDR1 is ENHRY and CDR2 SYGVKD. CDR3 region: CAISGGEGRSSPLHF. DNA of the CDR3: TGTGCCATCAGTGGGGGGGAGGGCCGGAGTTCACCCCTCCACTTT.

This chain uses TRBV6-2 or TRBV6-3 with TRBJ2-1; TRBD1 is a possible D gene (6 bases). The CDR3 contains 17 residues. Trimming took off 6 bases at V and 5 bases at J, with 23 bases between the two ends. CDR1 is MNHEY, CDR2 SVGEGT, per germline. CDR3: CASSRRDRLYTDNEQFF. The CDR3 nucleotides read TGTGCCAGCAGCAGAAGAGACAGGCTATACACTGACAATGAGCAGTTCTTC.

This clone was detected a few times. This rearrangement joins TRBV7-2 to TRBJ1-3; no clear D. CDR1 SGHTA and CDR2 FQGNSA come from the germline V gene. The CDR3 is 15 residues long. Trimming stripped 5 bases from V and 3 bases from J, with 14 bases between. In DNA, the CDR3 is TGTGCCAGCAGCCTACCCACTTCGTTTGGAAACACCATATATTTT. It translates to CASSLPTSFGNTIYF. Drawing the rest from reference TRBV7-2 and TRBJ1-3, the complete variable domain is GAGVSQSPSNKVTEKGKDVELRCDPISGHTALYWYRQSLGQGLEFLIYFQGNSAPDKSGLPSDRFSAERTGGSVSTLTIQRTQQEDSAVYLCASSLPTSFGNTIYFGEGSWLTVV.

The V call is TRBV4-1, the J call TRBJ1-1, with D perhaps matching TRBD1 (5 bases). CDR3 size: 13 residues. V dropped 4 bases and J dropped 3 bases, with 9 bases sitting between them. Germline CDR1 is MGHRA and CDR2 is YSYEKL. The DNA for the CDR3 is TGCGCCAGCAGCCTCGGCAGGGACACTGAAGCTTTCTTT. This encodes CASSLGRDTEAFF.

The J gene is TRBJ1-1, the V gene TRBV10-3; 9 nucleotides agree with TRBD1. After removal of 0 bases from V and 5 bases from J, the junction contained 7 bases not matched to a gene. Germline V gene lookup returns CDR1 ENHRY and CDR2 SYGVKD. The length of the CDR3 is 16 residues. The CDR3 reads CAISESTGGSGTEAFF. CDR3 coding DNA: TGTGCCATCAGTGAGTCGACAGGGGGTTCGGGGACTGAAGCTTTCTTT.

This chain uses TRBV4-3 with TRBJ1-1; no firm D call. Germline loops: CDR1 LGHNA, CDR2 YSLEER. This CDR3 is built from 16 residues. The V end lost 1 base, the J end lost 8 bases, and 20 bases lay between the germline ends. CDR3 loop: CASSQGLGGFLMEAFF. The CDR3 bases are TGCGCCAGCAGCCAAGGGCTAGGTGGGTTCCTTATGGAAGCTTTCTTT.

The chain has TRBV2 and TRBJ2-5; 11 nucleotides line up with TRBD1. Germline V gene lookup returns CDR1 SNHLY and CDR2 FYNNEI. V was clipped by 7 bases and J by 5 bases; unmatched bases: 9. The CDR3 covers 15 residues. CDR3 region: CASTGQGARVETQYF. The DNA for the CDR3 is TGTGCCAGCACCGGACAGGGGGCGCGGGTGGAGACCCAGTACTTC.

Only one count was recorded for this clone. The rearrangement links TRBV19 to TRBJ2-1; the D is unclear. Germline V gene sequence: CDR1 LNHDA, CDR2 SQIVND (reference sequence). Between the trimmed V and J ends, which lost 5 bases and 7 bases, there was a span of 12 bases. The CDR3 is made up of 13 amino acids. CDR3 sequence reads: CASSVSGSNEQFF. The CDR3 DNA is TGTGCCAGTAGTGTATCAGGCTCGAATGAGCAGTTCTTC.

The gene calls are TRBV10-1 and TRBJ2-5, with D possibly TRBD1 on 6 matching bases. Between the trimmed V and J ends, which lost 3 bases and 5 bases, there was a span of 13 bases. CDR1 is WNHNN and CDR2 is SYGVQD in the germline V gene (reference sequence). The CDR3 loop spans 14 amino acids. The CDR3: CASSDAGDGETQYF. CDR3 bases: TGCGCCAGCAGTGATGCAGGGGACGGGGAGACCCAGTACTTC.

The V call is TRBV19, the J call TRBJ2-5; 7 bases map to TRBD1. From germline, CDR1 is LNHDA and CDR2 SQIVND (reference sequence). V shed 0 bases, J shed 5 bases, and the junction held 6 bases outside the gene matches. This CDR3 comprises 15 residues. The CDR3 DNA reads as TGTGCCAGTAGTATAGAGCCTGACAGGGTGGAGACCCAGTACTTC. Translating gives CASSIEPDRVETQYF.

The genes are TRBV19 and TRBJ2-3; a possible D gene is TRBD2 (5 bases). The ends were cut back, 7 bases at V and 0 bases at J, with 20 bases in the middle. The CDR3 contains 17 residues. The germline V gene encodes CDR1 LNHDA and CDR2 SQIVND (reference sequence). The CDR3 DNA sequence: TGTGCCAGTACCCCCCAAATCTACAGCGGTAGCACAGATACGCAGTATTTT. Protein sequence: CASTPQIYSGSTDTQYF.

The chain uses TRBV9 and TRBJ2-7; no definite D call. The CDR3 extends over 15 amino acids. Germline V lookup: CDR1 SGDLS, CDR2 YYNGEE. With 0 bases removed from V and 0 bases from J, the gap between germline ends came to 10 bases. The CDR3 sequence is CASSVGAALSYEQYF. Written as DNA, the CDR3 is TGTGCCAGCAGCGTAGGCGCCGCTCTCTCCTACGAGCAGTACTTC.